The entry below gives a single TCR beta chain sequence along with its context. The source of the sample is a study of OX40 agonist ivuxolimab in advanced cancers. V was clipped by 4 bases and J by 8 bases, with 8 bases between them. The CDR3 has 11 residues. Germline assignment: CDR1 SEHNR and CDR2 FQNEAQ (reference sequence). Assay: immunoSEQ multiplex PCR; the TCRdb copy retains only in-frame clones and omits some. This sample yields some 15,000 clones, of which 70% to 90% are seen a single time; under 35% belongs to the top ten. The sequence derives from an adult with an advanced solid tumor such as melanoma, head and neck, liver or kidney cancer. The chain couples TRBV7-9 to TRBJ1-1; D is undetermined. This sample comprised CD4+ or CD8+ T cells sorted from blood, obtained in a trial of the OX40 agonist ivuxolimab. CDR3 in amino acids: CASSSELEAFF. The CDR3 coding sequence is TGTGCCAGCAGCTCCGAGTTAGAAGCTTTCTTT.